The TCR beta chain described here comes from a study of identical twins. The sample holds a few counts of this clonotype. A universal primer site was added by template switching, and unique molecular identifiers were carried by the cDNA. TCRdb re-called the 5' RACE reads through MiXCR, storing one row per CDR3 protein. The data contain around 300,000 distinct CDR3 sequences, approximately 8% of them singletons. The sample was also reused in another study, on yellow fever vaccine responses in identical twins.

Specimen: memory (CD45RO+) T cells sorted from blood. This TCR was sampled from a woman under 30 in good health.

CDR3 coding DNA: TGTGCCAGCAGCCCTAGACAGATTTGGCGGGGGTTGGAGCTGTTTTTT. This gives the protein CASSPRQIWRGLELFF. V gene TRBV12-3 or TRBV12-4 combines with J gene TRBJ2-2, with 7 bases that match TRBD2. Trimming at V came to 6 bases and at J to 10 bases, leaving 17 bases not matched to a gene. The CDR3 covers 16 residues.